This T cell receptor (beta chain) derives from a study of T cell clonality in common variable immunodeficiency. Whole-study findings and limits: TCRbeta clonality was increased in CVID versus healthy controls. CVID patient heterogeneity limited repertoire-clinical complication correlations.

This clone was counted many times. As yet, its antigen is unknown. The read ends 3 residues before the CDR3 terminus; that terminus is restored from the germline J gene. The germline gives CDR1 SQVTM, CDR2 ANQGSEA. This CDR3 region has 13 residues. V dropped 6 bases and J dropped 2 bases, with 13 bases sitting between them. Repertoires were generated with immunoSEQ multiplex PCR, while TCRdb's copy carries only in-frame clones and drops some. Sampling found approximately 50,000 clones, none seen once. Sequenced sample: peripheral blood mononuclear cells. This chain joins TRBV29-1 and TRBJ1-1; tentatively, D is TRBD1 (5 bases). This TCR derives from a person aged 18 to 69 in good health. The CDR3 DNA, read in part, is TGCAGCGTCGAAAGGGGCACTAACACTGAA. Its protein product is CSVERGTNTE. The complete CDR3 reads CSVERGTNTEAFF. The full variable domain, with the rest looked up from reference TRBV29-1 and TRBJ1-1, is SAVISQKPSRDICQRGTSLTIQCQVDSQVTMMFWYRQQPGQSLTLIATANQGSEATYESGFVIDKFPISRPNLTFSTLTVSNMSPEDSSIYLCSVERGTNTEAFFGQGTRLTVV.